Below are 14 T cell receptor beta chains sequenced from a single sample in a study of cytomegalovirus exposure and HLA in healthy donors. PCR used 60 Vbeta primers and 13 Jbeta primers. Here immunoSEQ multiplex PCR was the method, and the copy in TCRdb shows in-frame clones only, minus some. The data show around 150,000 clones, 55% to 80% seen once. Sequenced: PBMCs. The receptor set was obtained from a middle-aged woman in good health and CMV-seronegative.

This clone was counted once. V usage is TRBV4-1 and J usage is TRBJ2-7; the D gene is possibly TRBD2 (6 bases). Germline V gene lookup returns CDR1 MGHRA and CDR2 YSYEKL. V lost 3 bases to trimming and J lost 1 base, with 16 bases between them. This CDR3 has 16 residues. CDR3 sequence reads: CASSQDSGTGSYEQYF. CDR3 DNA sequence: TGCGCCAGCAGCCAGGACTCCGGGACTGGATCCTACGAGCAGTACTTC.

This clone was seen a handful of times. The CDR3 DNA follows: TGTGCCAGCAGCGTAGGACAGGGGACGCCGCCCCAGCATTTT. It translates to CASSVGQGTPPQHF. The chain joins TRBV9 to TRBJ1-5; TRBD1 matches 8 bases. The CDR3 is 14 residues long. Germline V lookup: CDR1 SGDLS, CDR2 YYNGEE. V shed 0 bases and J 9 bases; nucleotides not matched to a gene: 5.

The V and J genes are TRBV4-1 and TRBJ1-2; D is unresolved. The CDR3 loop spans 13 amino acids. Trimming stripped 1 base from V and 4 bases from J, with 7 bases between. CDR1 and CDR2 from the germline V gene are MGHRA and YSYEKL. CDR3 DNA sequence: TGCGCCAGCAGCCAAGTTGGACTCTATGGCTACACCTTC. Amino acid sequence: CASSQVGLYGYTF.

This chain uses TRBV7-2 with TRBJ2-7, with a weak D call TRBD2 (5 bases). V was trimmed by 2 bases and J by 7 bases, leaving 12 bases between them. The CDR3 has 13 amino acids. Germline V lookup: CDR1 SGHTA, CDR2 FQGNSA. The CDR3 DNA is TGTGCCAGCAGCTTAAACCTCCCGGGGGAGCAGTACTTC. Translating gives CASSLNLPGEQYF.

The genes are TRBV18 and TRBJ2-7, with 9 bases identical to TRBD1. V lost 3 bases, J lost 5 bases, and 5 bases stayed unmatched. Germline CDR1 reads KGHSH; CDR2 reads LQKENI. This CDR3 contains 14 residues. CDR3 in DNA: TGTGCCAGCTCACCCCGGGACAGGGACCACGAGCAGTACTTC. The encoded protein is CASSPRDRDHEQYF.

V usage is TRBV5-8 and J usage is TRBJ1-4; D gene unclear. The CDR3 extends over 14 amino acids. Germline V lookup: CDR1 SGHTS, CDR2 YDEGEE. V lost 3 bases, J lost 0 bases, and 6 bases lay in between. CDR3 coding DNA: TGTGCCAGCAGCTCCAGTGCAACTAATGAAAAACTGTTTTTT. Translating it yields CASSSSATNEKLFF. Together with reference TRBV5-8 and TRBJ1-4, the CDR3 gives the full variable domain: EAGVTQSPTHLIKTRGQQATLRCSPISGHTSVYWYQQALGLGLQFLLWYDEGEERNRGNFPPRFSGRQFPNYSSELNVNALELEDSALYLCASSSSATNEKLFFGSGTQLSVL.

A single count supports this clone. V and J are TRBV5-1 and TRBJ2-5, with a weak D call TRBD2 (5 bases). CDR3 length: 14 amino acids. The germline CDR1 and CDR2 sequences are SGHRS and YFSETQ. V was cut by 4 bases and J by 4 bases, with 14 bases left in between. This CDR3 reads CASSISGTGETQYF. The CDR3, as DNA: TGCGCCAGCAGCATATCGGGAACGGGAGAGACCCAGTACTTC.

The chain uses TRBV9 and TRBJ2-2; D gene ambiguous. Germline lookup yields CDR1 SGDLS and CDR2 YYNGEE. The V and J ends lost 4 bases and 8 bases respectively, with 15 bases between them. The CDR3 is 14 amino acids. CDR3: CASSPRLLRGELFF. The CDR3 DNA reads as TGTGCCAGCAGCCCCCGACTCCTCCGAGGGGAGCTGTTTTTT.

By sample share, this clone is medium-sized. V is TRBV4-3 and J is TRBJ1-5; no definite D call. Germline assignment: CDR1 LGHNA and CDR2 YSLEER. The CDR3 is 15 amino acids. The V and J ends lost 0 bases and 6 bases respectively, with 12 bases between them. Written as DNA, the CDR3 is TGCGCCAGCAGCCAAGACGGGAGGGAGGGTCAGCCCCAGCATTTT. Translated, it gives CASSQDGREGQPQHF.

This clone was seen a handful of times. The chain carries TRBV27 and TRBJ1-5; perhaps TRBD1 as D (6 bases). V lost 2 bases and J lost 11, with 16 bases in between. The CDR3 runs to 14 residues. Germline V gene data show CDR1 as MNHEY and CDR2 as SMNVEV (reference sequence). As DNA, the CDR3 is TGTGCCAGCAGTTTACGTTCCGACAGGAACTCCCAGCATTTT. Its translation is CASSLRSDRNSQHF.

The chain joins TRBV7-9 to TRBJ1-1; 7 positions agree with TRBD1. Germline CDR1 SEHNR, CDR2 FQNEAQ (reference sequence). Trimming cost V 0 bases and J 7 bases; bases outside gene matches: 8. The CDR3 consists of 15 residues. The CDR3, as DNA: TGTGCCAGCAGCTTAGCTCGACAGGGCGGCGGTGAAGCTTTCTTT. This encodes CASSLARQGGGEAFF.

The chain joins TRBV30 to TRBJ1-3; 9 bases match TRBD1. Germline V gene lookup returns CDR1 GTSNPN and CDR2 SVGIG (reference sequence). Trimming cost V 2 bases and J 0 bases; bases outside gene matches: 11. CDR3 size: 18 residues. The CDR3 nucleotides read TGTGCCTGGAGTTGGACAGGGGCCTACGCGAGCTCTGGAAACACCATATATTTT. Amino acid sequence: CAWSWTGAYASSGNTIYF.

This chain uses TRBV6-1 with TRBJ1-6, with a weak D call TRBD1 (6 bases). Trimming removed 1 base at V and 7 bases at J, with 8 bases between. The germline CDR1 and CDR2 sequences are MNHNS and SASEGT. This CDR3 is 14 amino acids long. CDR3 DNA sequence: TGTGCCAGCAGTGAAGGGCAGGGGAATTCACCCCTCCACTTT. It codes for CASSEGQGNSPLHF.

A single count supports this clone. V is TRBV7-3 and J is TRBJ2-1, with a tentative D call TRBD2 (5 bases). The CDR3 is 12 residues long. Germline values: CDR1 SGHTA, CDR2 FQGTGA. The ends were cut back, 2 bases at V and 7 bases at J, with 6 bases in the middle. Here the CDR3 DNA reads TGTGCCAGCAGCTTAGGGAGAAATGAGCAGTTCTTC. Its translation is CASSLGRNEQFF. The full variable domain, completed using reference TRBV7-3 and TRBJ2-1, is GAGVSQTPSNKVTEKGKYVELRCDPISGHTALYWYRQSLGQGPEFLIYFQGTGAADDSGLPNDRFFAVRPEGSVSTLKIQRTERGDSAVYLCASSLGRNEQFFGPGTRLTVL.